The clone carrying this T cell receptor (beta chain) was observed a handful of times. As yet, its antigen is unknown. Germline assignment: CDR1 DFQATT and CDR2 SNEGSKA (reference sequence). This CDR3 has 13 residues. Germline trimming cut 1 base from V and 4 bases from J; bases unmatched to any gene: 4. As TCR cDNA was made by 5'RACE template switching, a universal primer site and UMIs were added. MiXCR, applied by TCRdb to the 5' RACE reads, yields one record per CDR3 protein. This table holds hundreds of thousands of distinct CDR3 sequences, around 20% found once. These data originate in a study of T cells after yellow fever vaccination. About the study: Fractions of low cell number were prepared using SMART-Seq v4 Ultra Low Input. Study-wide findings and caveats: Abundant clonotypes from the bulk population could have been carried over as contaminants into FACS-sorted repertoires.

The TCR comes from a man aged 18 to 30 who received the YFV17D yellow fever vaccine. The gene calls are TRBV20-1 and TRBJ2-7; 7 nucleotides agree with TRBD1. Source: PBMCs, taken before the yellow fever booster vaccination. The CDR3 DNA reads as TGCAGTGCTAGAGGCGACAGGGAATACGAGCAGTACTTC. Protein product: CSARGDREYEQYF.